The clone carrying this T cell receptor (beta chain) was counted many times. Antigen unknown. The CDR3 totals 13 residues. With 4 bases removed from V and 3 bases from J, the gap between germline ends came to 8 bases. Germline V lookup: CDR1 SNHLY, CDR2 FYNNEI. The sample comes from a study of T cells in Graves' hyperthyroidism and ophthalmopathy. Whole-study results and caveats: Stable hyperthyroidism was separated from ophthalmopathy by a model based on 13 V-J features.

There were TCR beta CDR3 regions amplified from RNA transcripts. A first-round RT-PCR of the TCR CDR3 used the HTBI primer set. From the multiplex PCR reads, TCRdb called clonotypes with MiXCR, one entry per CDR3 protein. The sample includes under 500,000 distinct CDR3 sequences, more than 13% of them seen just once. This sequence was found in a man aged 50-59 years with Graves' ophthalmopathy. Sequencing was performed on blood. The J gene is TRBJ2-3, the V gene TRBV2; no firm D call. The CDR3: CASSVARTDTQYF. In DNA form, the CDR3 reads TGTGCCAGCAGTGTGGCCCGGACAGATACGCAGTATTTT. Complete variable domain (other parts from reference TRBV2 and TRBJ2-3): EPEVTQTPSHQVTQMGQEVILRCVPISNHLYFYWYRQILGQKVEFLVSFYNNEISEKSEIFDDQFSVERPDGSNFTLKIRSTKLEDSAMYFCASSVARTDTQYFGPGTRLTVL.